This is a list of T cell receptor beta chains from one sample in a study of blood T cells in healthy people across ages. TCRdb passed the 5' RACE reads through MiXCR, listing each CDR3 protein once. Here the sample spans about 720,000 distinct CDR3 sequences, about 20% being singletons. The source material was blood. Receptor source: a man aged 70-80 years in good health. Both conserved end residues are part of each CDR3. A D gene is named only where the DNA matches it firmly. Where a row states a size, it is once, few, many or the class of an expanded clone; other rows omit it.

TRBV7-2	TRBJ2-3	few	-	CASSVKGLPAGDTQYF	TGTGCCAGCAGCGTGAAGGGGCTACCAGCGGGAGATACGCAGTATTTT
TRBV15	TRBJ2-7	few	-	CATSRDPNYEQYF	TGTGCCACCAGCAGAGACCCAAACTACGAGCAGTACTTC
TRBV12-3/TRBV12-4	TRBJ2-3	-	-	CASTPTGEGTDTQYF	TGTGCCAGCACCCCAACGGGAGAGGGTACAGATACGCAGTATTTT
TRBV28	TRBJ2-7	-	TRBD2	CASRWTSGKWDSYEQYF	TGTGCCAGCAGGTGGACTAGCGGGAAGTGGGACTCCTACGAGCAGTACTTC
TRBV14	TRBJ1-2	few	-	CASSHQWQGNDGYTF	TGTGCCAGCAGCCATCAATGGCAGGGAAACGATGGCTACACCTTC
TRBV5-1	TRBJ1-1	many	TRBD1	CASSPDRVNTEAFF	TGCGCCAGCAGCCCCGACAGGGTGAACACTGAAGCTTTCTTT
TRBV12-3/TRBV12-4	TRBJ1-3	-	-	CASSSLGSSGNTIYF	TGTGCCAGCAGTTCCTTGGGCAGCTCTGGAAACACCATATATTTT
TRBV15	TRBJ1-5	few	-	CATSRDQGSPQHF	TGTGCCACCAGCAGAGATCAAGGGTCTCCCCAGCATTTT
TRBV11-1	TRBJ2-2	few	TRBD1	CASSDRQGAFTGELFF	TGTGCCAGCAGCGACAGACAGGGGGCCTTCACCGGGGAGCTGTTTTTT
TRBV7-2	TRBJ2-4	once	TRBD1	CASSLAGDRVTKNIQYF	TGTGCCAGCAGCTTAGCGGGGGACAGGGTAACCAAAAACATTCAGTACTTC
TRBV12-3/TRBV12-4	TRBJ2-5	-	TRBD2	CASTAGLAVLETQNF	TGTGCCAGCACCGCGGGACTAGCTGTCCTAGAGACCCAGAACTTC
TRBV6-5	TRBJ2-5	few	TRBD1	CASSRTGIETQYF	TGTGCCAGCAGTCGGACAGGAATAGAGACCCAGTACTTC
TRBV7-2	TRBJ2-3	many	-	CASSKDRGTQYF	TGTGCCAGCAGCAAGGACCGGGGTACGCAGTATTTT
TRBV20-1	TRBJ2-3	few	TRBD2	CSAPSSGGANTQYF	TGCAGTGCCCCATCTAGCGGGGGGGCGAATACGCAGTATTTT
TRBV25-1	TRBJ2-3	few	-	CASRERVDTQYF	TGTGCCAGCAGAGAAAGGGTGGATACGCAGTATTTT
TRBV5-1	TRBJ2-2	-	-	CASAPGGGVPGELFF	TGCGCCAGCGCCCCCGGCGGCGGGGTTCCAGGGGAGCTGTTTTTT
TRBV20-1	TRBJ2-4	-	TRBD2	CSARDQRGSGNIQYF	TGCAGTGCTAGAGATCAGCGGGGGTCGGGAAACATTCAGTACTTC